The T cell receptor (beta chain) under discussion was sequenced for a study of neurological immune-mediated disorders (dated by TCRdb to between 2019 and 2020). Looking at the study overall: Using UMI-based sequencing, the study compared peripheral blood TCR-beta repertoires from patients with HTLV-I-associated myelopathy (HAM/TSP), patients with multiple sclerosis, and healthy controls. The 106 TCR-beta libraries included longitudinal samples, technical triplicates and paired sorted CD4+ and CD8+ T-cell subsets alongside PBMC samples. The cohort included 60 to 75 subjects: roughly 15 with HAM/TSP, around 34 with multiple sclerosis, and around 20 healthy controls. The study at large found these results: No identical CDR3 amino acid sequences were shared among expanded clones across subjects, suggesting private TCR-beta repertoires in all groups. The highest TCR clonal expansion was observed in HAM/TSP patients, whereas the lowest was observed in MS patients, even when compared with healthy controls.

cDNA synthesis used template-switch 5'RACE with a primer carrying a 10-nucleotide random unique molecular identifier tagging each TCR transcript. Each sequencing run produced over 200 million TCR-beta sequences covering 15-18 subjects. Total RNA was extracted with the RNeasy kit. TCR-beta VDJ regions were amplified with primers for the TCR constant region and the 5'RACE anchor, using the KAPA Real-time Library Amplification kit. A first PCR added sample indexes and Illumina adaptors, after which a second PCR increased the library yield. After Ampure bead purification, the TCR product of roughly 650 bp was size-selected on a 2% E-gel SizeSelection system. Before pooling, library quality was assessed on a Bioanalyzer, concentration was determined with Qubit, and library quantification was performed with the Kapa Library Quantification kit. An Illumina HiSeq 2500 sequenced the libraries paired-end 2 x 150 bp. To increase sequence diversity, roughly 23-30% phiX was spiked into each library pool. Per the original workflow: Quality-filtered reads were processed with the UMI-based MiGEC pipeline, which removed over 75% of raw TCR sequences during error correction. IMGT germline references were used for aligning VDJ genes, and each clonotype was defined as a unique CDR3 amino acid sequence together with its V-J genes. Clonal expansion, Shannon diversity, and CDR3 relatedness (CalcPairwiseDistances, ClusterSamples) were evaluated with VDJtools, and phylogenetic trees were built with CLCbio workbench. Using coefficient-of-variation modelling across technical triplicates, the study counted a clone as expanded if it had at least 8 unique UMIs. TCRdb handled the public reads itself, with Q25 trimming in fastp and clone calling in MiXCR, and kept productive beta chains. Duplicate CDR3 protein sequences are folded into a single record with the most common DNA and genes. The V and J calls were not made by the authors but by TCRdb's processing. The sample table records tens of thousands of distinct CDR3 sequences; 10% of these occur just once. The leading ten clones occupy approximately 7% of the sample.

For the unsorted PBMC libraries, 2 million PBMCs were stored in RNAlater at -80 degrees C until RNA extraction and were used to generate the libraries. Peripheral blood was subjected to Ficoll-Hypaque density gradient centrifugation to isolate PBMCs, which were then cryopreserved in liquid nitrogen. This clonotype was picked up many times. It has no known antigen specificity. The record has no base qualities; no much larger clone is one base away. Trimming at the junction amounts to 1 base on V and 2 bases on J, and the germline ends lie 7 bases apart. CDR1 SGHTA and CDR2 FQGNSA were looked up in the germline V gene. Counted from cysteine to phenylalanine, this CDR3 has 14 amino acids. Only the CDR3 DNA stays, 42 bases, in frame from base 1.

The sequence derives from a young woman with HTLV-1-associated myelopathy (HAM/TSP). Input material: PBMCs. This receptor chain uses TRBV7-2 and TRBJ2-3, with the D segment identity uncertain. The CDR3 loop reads CASSLVSPTDTQYF. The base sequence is TGTGCCAGCAGCTTAGTGTCCCCCACAGATACGCAGTATTTT.